The source of this T cell receptor (beta chain) is a study of shared clonotypes between healthy human individuals. The naive CD8 subset, CD45RO-negative cells positively selected for CCR7, excluded terminally differentiated effector memory CD45RA+ cells. The study drew all its donors from Caucasian adults living in Nashville, Tennessee. V was pared by 4 bases and J by 8 bases, with 14 bases between. CDR1 is SEHNR, CDR2 FQNEAQ, per germline (reference sequence). This CDR3 has 14 amino acids. Original methodology: ImmunoSEQ sequences covered only the junction and lacked quality scores; filtering therefore differed. Assay: immunoSEQ multiplex PCR; the TCRdb copy retains only in-frame clones and omits some. V and J calls and clone size follow that table, whereas D and trimming were derived from the DNA. The sample has about 2.1 million clones, 90% to 95% seen once.

The V call is TRBV7-9, the J call TRBJ1-4; a possible D gene is TRBD1 (5 bases). The TCR originated in a man between 18 and 29 years old in good health. Some clones in this sample may be carry-over from other donors' samples. The specimen sequenced was naive CD8+ T cells from PBMCs. The CDR3 loop is CASSSGGLWEKLFF. CDR3 DNA sequence: TGTGCCAGCAGCTCCGGGGGTCTGTGGGAAAAACTGTTTTTT. The entire variable domain, with the rest obtained from reference TRBV7-9 and TRBJ1-4, is as follows: DTGVSQNPRHKITKRGQNVTFRCDPISEHNRLYWYRQTLGQGPEFLTYFQNEAQLEKSRLLSDRFSAERPKGSFSTLEIQRTEQGDSAMYLCASSSGGLWEKLFFGSGTQLSVL.